The rows below give T cell receptor beta chains drawn from one sample of a study of T-cell memory formation after mild COVID-19. From the 5' RACE reads, TCRdb called clonotypes with MiXCR, one entry per CDR3 protein. Here the sample spans around 340,000 distinct CDR3 sequences, 13% being singletons. The source material was PBMCs or a T cell subset sorted from them (not recorded which). These receptors all come from a man in his late teens or twenties who had mild COVID-19 (a few samples of this study predate the infection). Cell type and time point are not known. Each CDR3 is given with its conserved first and last residue. Fields, in order: CDR3 protein, CDR3 DNA, D gene, V gene, CDR3 length, J gene, clone size. The D gene is left open where the match is weak. The size of a clone is reported for some rows only, either as once, few or many, or as a class for expanded clones.

CDR3 protein: CASSATENTEAFF
CDR3 DNA: TGTGCCAGCAGTGCCACAGAGAACACTGAAGCTTTCTTT
D gene: .
V gene: TRBV6-5
CDR3 length: 13
J gene: TRBJ1-1
clone size: .

CDR3 protein: CASSLVTGVSVPGNTIYF
CDR3 DNA: TGTGCCAGCAGTCTGGTGACAGGGGTGAGTGTCCCTGGAAACACCATATATTTT
D gene: TRBD1
V gene: TRBV12-3/TRBV12-4
CDR3 length: 18
J gene: TRBJ1-3
clone size: few

CDR3 protein: CASSSGGYETQYF
CDR3 DNA: TGTGCCAGCAGTTCGGGAGGGTATGAGACCCAGTACTTC
D gene: TRBD2
V gene: TRBV27
CDR3 length: 13
J gene: TRBJ2-5
clone size: few

CDR3 protein: CASSLDSGTEAFF
CDR3 DNA: TGCGCCAGCAGCTTGGACTCAGGCACTGAAGCTTTCTTT
D gene: .
V gene: TRBV5-1
CDR3 length: 13
J gene: TRBJ1-1
clone size: few

CDR3 protein: CSVRGVSTDTQYF
CDR3 DNA: TGCAGCGTTAGGGGGGTAAGCACAGATACGCAGTATTTT
D gene: .
V gene: TRBV29-1
CDR3 length: 13
J gene: TRBJ2-3
clone size: once

CDR3 protein: CASSMTGGAIYGYGYTF
CDR3 DNA: TGCGCCAGCAGCATGACAGGGGGCGCAATCTATGGCTATGGCTACACCTTC
D gene: TRBD1
V gene: TRBV5-1
CDR3 length: 17
J gene: TRBJ1-2
clone size: few

CDR3 protein: CASVRDRNTGELFF
CDR3 DNA: TGTGCCAGTGTCCGGGACAGAAACACCGGGGAGCTGTTTTTT
D gene: TRBD1
V gene: TRBV2
CDR3 length: 14
J gene: TRBJ2-2
clone size: .

CDR3 protein: CASSSRGSNTGELFF
CDR3 DNA: TGTGCCAGCAGTTCCCGAGGATCGAACACCGGGGAGCTGTTTTTT
D gene: .
V gene: TRBV12-3/TRBV12-4
CDR3 length: 15
J gene: TRBJ2-2
clone size: few

CDR3 protein: CSARGPRGSGVNEQFF
CDR3 DNA: TGCAGTGCTAGAGGACCCCGGGGTAGCGGAGTCAATGAGCAGTTCTTC
D gene: .
V gene: TRBV20-1
CDR3 length: 16
J gene: TRBJ2-1
clone size: .

CDR3 protein: CASSPAGSWDEQYF
CDR3 DNA: TGCGCCAGCAGCCCGGCGGGGAGTTGGGACGAGCAGTACTTC
D gene: .
V gene: TRBV4-1
CDR3 length: 14
J gene: TRBJ2-7
clone size: many

CDR3 protein: CSVHPPGPINTEAFF
CDR3 DNA: TGCAGCGTTCATCCCCCCGGACCGATAAACACTGAAGCTTTCTTT
D gene: .
V gene: TRBV29-1
CDR3 length: 15
J gene: TRBJ1-1
clone size: many

CDR3 protein: CASSLQGGGSGQPQHF
CDR3 DNA: TGCGCCAGCAGCCTCCAAGGCGGGGGTTCGGGTCAGCCCCAGCATTTT
D gene: .
V gene: TRBV4-1
CDR3 length: 16
J gene: TRBJ1-5
clone size: .

CDR3 protein: CASSQGTGTSEKLFF
CDR3 DNA: TGCGCCAGCAGCCAAGGAACCGGGACGTCTGAAAAACTGTTTTTT
D gene: .
V gene: TRBV4-1
CDR3 length: 15
J gene: TRBJ1-4
clone size: .

CDR3 protein: CASSSSGWQAEAFF
CDR3 DNA: TGCGCCAGCAGCTCCTCGGGGTGGCAAGCTGAAGCTTTCTTT
D gene: .
V gene: TRBV5-1
CDR3 length: 14
J gene: TRBJ1-1
clone size: few

CDR3 protein: CASRFRPGASTDTQYF
CDR3 DNA: TGTGCCAGCAGGTTTAGGCCGGGGGCTAGCACAGATACGCAGTATTTT
D gene: .
V gene: TRBV12-3/TRBV12-4
CDR3 length: 16
J gene: TRBJ2-3
clone size: .

CDR3 protein: CASSSTGTSGGREYNEQFF
CDR3 DNA: TGTGCCAGCAGCTCAACCGGGACTAGCGGGGGCCGCGAGTACAATGAGCAGTTCTTC
D gene: TRBD2
V gene: TRBV7-9
CDR3 length: 19
J gene: TRBJ2-1
clone size: few

CDR3 protein: CASSQDIWGADKRETQYF
CDR3 DNA: TGCGCCAGCAGCCAAGATATTTGGGGCGCAGATAAACGAGAGACCCAGTACTTC
D gene: .
V gene: TRBV4-1
CDR3 length: 18
J gene: TRBJ2-5
clone size: .

CDR3 protein: CASSDGRVDGYTF
CDR3 DNA: TGTGCCAGCAGTGATGGAAGGGTAGATGGCTACACCTTC
D gene: .
V gene: TRBV6-2/TRBV6-3
CDR3 length: 13
J gene: TRBJ1-2
clone size: .

CDR3 protein: CASSVVGGAEQFF
CDR3 DNA: TGTGCCAGCAGCGTAGTGGGGGGAGCTGAGCAGTTCTTC
D gene: .
V gene: TRBV9
CDR3 length: 13
J gene: TRBJ2-1
clone size: few

CDR3 protein: CATSDRRRTGELFF
CDR3 DNA: TGTGCCACCAGTGATCGGAGACGAACCGGGGAGCTGTTTTTT
D gene: .
V gene: TRBV24-1
CDR3 length: 14
J gene: TRBJ2-2
clone size: .

CDR3 protein: CASSQAGLALGGYTF
CDR3 DNA: TGCGCCAGCAGCCAAGCGGGGTTGGCCCTTGGGGGCTACACCTTC
D gene: .
V gene: TRBV4-3
CDR3 length: 15
J gene: TRBJ1-2
clone size: .

CDR3 protein: CASSYSGTGRETQYF
CDR3 DNA: TGTGCCAGCAGCTATTCAGGGACTGGTCGAGAGACCCAGTACTTC
D gene: .
V gene: TRBV7-2
CDR3 length: 15
J gene: TRBJ2-5
clone size: many

CDR3 protein: CASMGAGDSYNEQFF
CDR3 DNA: TGTGCCAGCATGGGAGCGGGGGATTCCTACAATGAGCAGTTCTTC
D gene: TRBD2
V gene: TRBV6-5
CDR3 length: 15
J gene: TRBJ2-1
clone size: .

CDR3 protein: CSVKSSGAGELFF
CDR3 DNA: TGCAGCGTTAAAAGCTCCGGGGCCGGGGAGCTGTTTTTT
D gene: .
V gene: TRBV29-1
CDR3 length: 13
J gene: TRBJ2-2
clone size: few

CDR3 protein: CASSQDLGAAGTQYF
CDR3 DNA: TGCGCCAGCAGCCAAGATCTTGGGGCGGCAGGGACCCAGTACTTC
D gene: .
V gene: TRBV4-3
CDR3 length: 15
J gene: TRBJ2-5
clone size: .